The clone carrying this T cell receptor beta chain has a handful of counts. Its antigen is not identified. The data were obtained in a study of cytomegalovirus exposure and HLA in healthy donors. Broader study findings: In vitro work confirmed that a few CMV-associated chains recognize CMV antigens.

Primers for the PCR totalled 60 Vbeta and 13 Jbeta. The protocol was immunoSEQ multiplex PCR, while the TCRdb copy is restricted to in-frame clones and leaves out a portion. Here the sample spans some 160,000 clones, around 78% being singletons. The CDR3 totals 16 residues. Looked up from germline, CDR1 is MRHNA and CDR2 is SNTAGT. Trimming took 5 bases from V and 2 from J; bases not matched to a gene: 9. The chain employs TRBV6-4 and TRBJ2-3, with 8 positions matching TRBD2. This clonotype originated in a woman in her 40s in good health and CMV-seropositive. The sequencing input was PBMCs. Here the CDR3 DNA reads TGTGCCAGCAGTCCAAGCGGGGGCACACCCACAGATACGCAGTATTTT. Translated: CASSPSGGTPTDTQYF.